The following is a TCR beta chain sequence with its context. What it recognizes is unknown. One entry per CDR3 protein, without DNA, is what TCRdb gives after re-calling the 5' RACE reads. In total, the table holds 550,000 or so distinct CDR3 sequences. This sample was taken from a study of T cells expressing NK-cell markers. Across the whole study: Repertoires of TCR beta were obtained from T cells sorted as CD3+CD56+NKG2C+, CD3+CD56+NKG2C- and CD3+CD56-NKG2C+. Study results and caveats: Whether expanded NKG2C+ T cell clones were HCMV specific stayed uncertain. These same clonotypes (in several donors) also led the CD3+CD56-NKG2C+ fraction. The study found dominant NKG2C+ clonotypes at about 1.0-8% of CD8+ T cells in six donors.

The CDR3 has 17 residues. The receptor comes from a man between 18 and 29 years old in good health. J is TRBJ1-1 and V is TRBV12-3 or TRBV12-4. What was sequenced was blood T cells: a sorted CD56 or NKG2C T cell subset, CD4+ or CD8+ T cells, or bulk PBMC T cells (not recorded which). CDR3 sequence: CASSLGPFRVQNTEAFF.